This T cell receptor beta chain was sequenced for a study of T cell repertoires in cytomegalovirus infection. Across the study: Public TCR beta signatures were indicative of both CMV infection and a matching HLA type.

Concerning this clonotype itself: Its antigen is not known.

One entry per CDR3 protein results from TCRdb running MiXCR on the reads. The table lists nearly 650,000 distinct CDR3 sequences, 24% of them singletons. Study-level findings and limits: CMV carriers with the relevant HLA were identified by cumulative public TCR beta family frequency. Dominating the ex vivo response were HLA-C-restricted CMV-specific TCR beta clonotypes.

The CDR3 contains 14 residues. Germline CDR1 is MDHEN and CDR2 is SYDVKM. V was pared by 1 base and J by 1 base, with 7 bases between. The material sequenced was CD8+ T cells from PBMCs. The clonotype comes from a human donor in good health (CMV status not recorded). Some clones in this sample may be carry-over from other donors' samples. This chain uses TRBV28 with TRBJ1-1; weak D call: TRBD1 (5 bases). The CDR3 sequence is CASSLFGGNTEAFF. The CDR3, as DNA: TGTGCCAGCAGTTTATTTGGGGGGAACACTGAAGCTTTCTTT.